This T cell receptor beta chain was sequenced during a study of T cells in Graves' hyperthyroidism and ophthalmopathy. Across 18 months, stable Graves' hyperthyroidism was marked by no progression to ophthalmopathy. The CDR3 covers 15 residues. Trimming pared 0 bases from V and 0 bases from J, leaving 9 bases between. CDR1 is MGHRA and CDR2 is YSYEKL in the germline V gene. RNA transcripts yielded amplified TCR beta CDR3 regions. First-round RT-PCR of the TCR CDR3 relied on the HTBI primer set. One entry per CDR3 protein results from TCRdb running MiXCR on the multiplex PCR reads. The sample includes fewer than 550,000 distinct CDR3 sequences, around 14% of them seen just once.

The receptor comes from a woman in her late teens or twenties with Graves' hyperthyroidism. Sequenced sample: blood. This chain links TRBV4-1 with TRBJ2-7, with TRBD2 as a possible D gene (5 bases). Written as DNA, the CDR3 is TGCGCCAGCAGCCAAGATGGCAGCGGCTCCTACGAGCAGTACTTC. This sequence encodes CASSQDGSGSYEQYF.